This TCR beta chain was documented in a study of blood T cell repertoires in COVID-19. The overall study: Samples taken during acute and convalescent COVID-19 were collected in the United States, Italy and Spain. From T cells, B-cell-depleted T cells, or PBMCs came the material, which was cDNA or gDNA.

V trimming: 7 bases; J trimming: 4 bases; junction bases outside the gene matches: 5. Germline assignment: CDR1 KGHSY and CDR2 FQNENV. The CDR3 totals 14 residues. As processed by the authors: Reference gene primer amplification gave estimated nucleated cell counts. The protocol was immunoSEQ multiplex PCR, while the TCRdb copy is restricted to in-frame clones and leaves out a portion. Clone size and V and J calls were adopted from that table, with D and trimming inferred from the DNA. The table shows roughly 51,000 clones, with 70% to 90% occurring only once. This sequence originates from a woman older than 75 with acute or convalescent COVID-19. This sequence joins TRBV16 and TRBJ2-2, with TRBD2 matching 8 bases. The sample comprised peripheral blood. CDR3 sequence (DNA): TGTGCCAGCACCCGAGCGGGGGTCACCGGGGAGCTGTTTTTT. It encodes CASTRAGVTGELFF.